This entry features one T cell receptor (beta chain) sequence. Its matching antigen is unknown. A much more abundant neighbour one base away suggests this may be a read error. This entry belongs to a study of blood T cells in healthy people across ages. Study-wide findings and caveats: Diversity figures derived from one million T cells were judged to underestimate the true value.

Primed by a sample-barcoded 5' primer and a J-beta primer mix, a second PCR proceeded for about 7 to 11 cycles. A 12-random-nucleotide template-switch adaptor tagged each cDNA molecule. TCRdb redid the calling of the 5' RACE reads with MiXCR, one entry per CDR3 protein. The table records over 1,500,000 distinct CDR3 sequences, around 48% of them present only once. Germline values: CDR1 SGHTA, CDR2 FQGNSA. This CDR3 spans 17 amino acids. Trimming removed 2 bases at V and 10 bases at J, with 21 bases between. The V call is TRBV7-2, the J call TRBJ1-6, with D unclear. The receptor's source is a middle-aged woman in good health. Sequences were obtained from blood. The CDR3 is CASSLHGQTPADSPLHF. Written as DNA, the CDR3 is TGTGCCAGCAGCTTACATGGTCAGACACCGGCCGACTCACCCCTCCACTTT. Drawing the rest from reference TRBV7-2 and TRBJ1-6, the complete variable domain is GAGVSQSPSNKVTEKGKDVELRCDPISGHTALYWYRQSLGQGLEFLIYFQGNSAPDKSGLPSDRFSAERTGGSVSTLTIQRTQQEDSAVYLCASSLHGQTPADSPLHFGNGTRLTVT.